This T cell receptor (beta chain) was sequenced for a study of shared clonotypes between healthy human individuals. The V segment lost 0 bases and the J segment 0 bases; nucleotides outside the gene matches: 4. Germline lookup yields CDR1 SGHRS and CDR2 YFSETQ. The CDR3 totals 16 residues. Some clones are missing from TCRdb's copy, which holds only in-frame ones; the method was immunoSEQ multiplex PCR. This sample carries fewer than 3 million clones, around 92% of them seen once, and the ten largest clones take more than 0.35%. The TCR was taken from a man aged 18 to 30 in good health. Some clones in this sample may be carry-over from other donors' samples. The V gene is TRBV5-1, the J gene TRBJ2-7; 9 positions agree with TRBD2. Sequencing was performed on naive CD4+ T cells from PBMCs. Regarding subset: CD45RA+ positively selected. CDR3 residues: CASSLVISGSSYEQYF. In DNA, the CDR3 is TGCGCCAGCAGCTTGGTGATTAGCGGGAGCTCCTACGAGCAGTACTTC.